This T cell receptor beta chain was sequenced for a study of cytomegalovirus exposure and HLA in healthy donors. The CDR3 sequence is 14 residues long. Germline V gene sequence: CDR1 ENHRY, CDR2 SYGVKD. The ends were cut back, 2 bases at V and 0 bases at J, with 7 bases in the middle. The PCR used 60 Vbeta and 13 Jbeta primers. Repertoires were generated with immunoSEQ multiplex PCR, while TCRdb's copy carries only in-frame clones and drops some. The sample data list around 140,000 clones. The material sequenced was PBMCs. The sequence was obtained from a woman aged 35 to 49 in good health and CMV-seronegative. The J gene is TRBJ1-1, the V gene TRBV10-3; D perhaps matches TRBD1 (5 bases). The CDR3 reads CAISERGVNTEAFF. CDR3 nucleotides: TGTGCCATCAGTGAGCGGGGGGTGAACACTGAAGCTTTCTTT.